These T cell receptor beta chains were read from a single sample in a study of OX40 agonist ivuxolimab in advanced cancers. The assay was immunoSEQ multiplex PCR, and TCRdb's table has in-frame clones only and misses some. The profile covers tens of thousands of clones, with 75% to 90% appearing a single time and about a tenth taken by the ten largest. Sequenced material: CD4+ or CD8+ T cells sorted from blood, taken in a trial of the OX40 agonist ivuxolimab. The receptors come from an adult with an advanced solid tumor such as melanoma, head and neck, liver or kidney cancer. The CDR3 runs from the conserved cysteine through the conserved F or W. D genes are given only for firm matches. The size entry is marked missing in some rows and otherwise reads once, few, many or a size class.

NA	TRBJ1-1	TRBV18	NA	CASSPPAPRDTEAFF	TGTGCCAGCTCACCCCCGGCCCCCAGGGACACTGAAGCTTTCTTT
NA	TRBJ1-5	TRBV10-2	NA	CASSESVDEGDQPQHF	TGCGCCAGCAGTGAGTCTGTGGATGAAGGTGATCAGCCCCAGCATTTT
NA	TRBJ1-5	TRBV19	TRBD1	CASSHDRGGNQPQHF	TGTGCCAGTAGTCATGACAGGGGAGGCAATCAGCCCCAGCATTTT
NA	TRBJ1-1	TRBV5-1	NA	CASSLVLGAGTEAFF	TGCGCCAGCAGCTTGGTTCTGGGGGCTGGCACTGAAGCTTTCTTT
NA	TRBJ2-2	TRBV6-5	TRBD1	CASGDRGGAAGELFF	TGTGCCAGCGGGGACAGGGGTGGTGCCGCCGGGGAGCTGTTTTTT
NA	TRBJ1-1	TRBV10-3	NA	CAIREQGSTEAFF	TGTGCCATCAGAGAACAGGGTTCGACTGAAGCTTTCTTT
NA	TRBJ1-5	TRBV7-2	NA	CASSWKGQQGVGNQPQHF	TGTGCCAGCAGTTGGAAGGGCCAACAGGGAGTGGGTAATCAGCCCCAGCATTTT
NA	TRBJ2-7	TRBV27	NA	CASSLKGRTSYEQYF	TGTGCCAGCAGTTTAAAAGGCAGGACATCCTACGAGCAGTACTTC
NA	TRBJ2-1	TRBV11-2	TRBD1	CASSLSGQGWNEQFF	TGTGCCAGCAGCTTATCAGGACAGGGTTGGAATGAGCAGTTCTTC
NA	TRBJ2-3	TRBV12-1	NA	CASSLRTSGASTDTQYF	TGTGCCAGCAGCCTCCGGACTAGCGGGGCTAGCACAGATACGCAGTATTTT
once	TRBJ1-1	TRBV7-9	NA	CASRPNTEAFF	TGTGCCAGCAGGCCGAACACTGAAGCTTTCTTT
NA	TRBJ2-3	TRBV4-1	NA	CASSLADTQYF	TGCGCCAGCAGCTTAGCAGATACGCAGTATTTT
NA	TRBJ1-1	TRBV7-3	NA	CASSSGTSEAFF	TGTGCCAGCAGCTCCGGGACAAGCGAAGCTTTCTTT
NA	TRBJ1-1	TRBV2	NA	CASSDARGALNTEAFF	TGTGCCAGCAGTGACGCCCGAGGGGCCCTGAACACTGAAGCTTTCTTT
once	TRBJ1-1	TRBV20-1	TRBD1	CSASDRVEAFF	TGCAGTGCTAGTGACAGGGTTGAAGCTTTCTTT
NA	TRBJ2-5	TRBV2	NA	CASSEISGTWGQETQYF	TGTGCCAGCAGTGAAATCTCTGGCACTTGGGGACAAGAGACCCAGTACTTC
NA	TRBJ2-7	TRBV27	NA	CASSLISVRAYEQYF	TGTGCCAGCAGTTTAATATCTGTAAGGGCCTACGAGCAGTACTTC
NA	TRBJ2-1	TRBV10-3	NA	CAISRSSGDNEQFF	TGTGCCATCAGTCGGAGCTCCGGGGACAATGAGCAGTTCTTC
NA	TRBJ1-1	TRBV6-5	NA	CASSKTRDTEAFF	TGTGCCAGCAGTAAGACCCGGGACACTGAAGCTTTCTTT
NA	TRBJ1-2	TRBV28	NA	CASSLLMLGAYGYTF	TGTGCCAGCAGTTTATTAATGCTGGGAGCCTATGGCTACACCTTC
NA	TRBJ2-3	TRBV2	TRBD2	CASSALAGAGTDTQYF	TGTGCCAGCAGTGCTCTAGCGGGGGCCGGCACAGATACGCAGTATTTT
NA	TRBJ2-7	TRBV6-5	TRBD1	CASSYARGHSYEQYF	TGTGCCAGCAGTTACGCAAGGGGGCACTCCTACGAGCAGTACTTC
NA	TRBJ2-1	TRBV19	TRBD2	CASQSGLADSYNEQFF	TGTGCCAGCCAATCGGGACTAGCGGATTCCTACAATGAGCAGTTCTTC
NA	TRBJ2-7	TRBV4-2	NA	CASSQDLGSYEQYF	TGTGCCAGCAGCCAAGATCTGGGCTCCTACGAGCAGTACTTC
NA	TRBJ2-2	TRBV6-1	NA	CASSEPRGTGELFF	TGTGCCAGCAGTGAACCTCGGGGCACCGGGGAGCTGTTTTTT
NA	TRBJ2-3	TRBV6-6	NA	CASRSTDTQYF	TGTGCCAGCAGATCCACAGATACGCAGTATTTT
once	TRBJ2-3	TRBV4-1	TRBD1	CASSQGVQGASVDTQYF	TGCGCCAGCAGCCAAGGGGTACAGGGGGCATCGGTAGATACGCAGTATTTT
once	TRBJ2-5	TRBV9	NA	CASSVGAWQETQYF	TGTGCCAGCAGCGTAGGGGCGTGGCAAGAGACCCAGTACTTC
once	TRBJ2-4	TRBV5-1	NA	CASSFNSIQYF	TGCGCCAGCAGCTTCAACAGCATTCAGTACTTC
NA	TRBJ2-1	TRBV4-1	NA	CASSFRQVPYNEQFF	TGCGCCAGCAGCTTCCGACAGGTCCCCTACAATGAGCAGTTCTTC
NA	TRBJ2-3	TRBV29-1	NA	CSIWPPQGTDTQYF	TGCAGCATCTGGCCGCCCCAGGGCACAGATACGCAGTATTTT
NA	TRBJ2-7	TRBV27	NA	CASSFGSQRAYEQYF	TGTGCCAGCAGTTTTGGGAGCCAGAGGGCCTACGAGCAGTACTTC
NA	TRBJ1-1	TRBV5-1	TRBD1	CASSLDRGFEAFF	TGCGCCAGCAGCTTGGACAGGGGCTTTGAAGCTTTCTTT
NA	TRBJ2-7	TRBV27	TRBD1	CASKRSGGAYEQYF	TGTGCCAGCAAGCGGTCAGGGGGTGCGTACGAGCAGTACTTC
NA	TRBJ2-3	TRBV2	NA	CASADLRFTDTQYF	TGTGCCAGCGCCGATCTTCGGTTCACAGATACGCAGTATTTT
NA	TRBJ2-5	TRBV2	NA	CATRLETQYF	TGTGCCACGCGGCTGGAGACCCAGTACTTC
NA	TRBJ2-3	TRBV5-4	TRBD1	CASSYNRGADTQYF	TGTGCCAGCAGCTATAACAGGGGGGCAGATACGCAGTATTTT
few	TRBJ2-5	TRBV5-6	NA	CASSLVSVGRGTQYF	TGTGCCAGCAGCCTCGTTTCAGTCGGGCGGGGGACCCAGTACTTC
NA	TRBJ1-1	TRBV5-1	NA	CASSPTGQPNTEAFF	TGCGCCAGCAGCCCTACGGGACAACCGAACACTGAAGCTTTCTTT
NA	TRBJ1-2	TRBV6-5	NA	CASSYSRANYGYTF	TGTGCCAGCAGTTACTCTCGCGCTAACTATGGCTACACCTTC
once	TRBJ1-1	TRBV20-1	NA	CSAEPRSEAFF	TGCAGTGCTGAGCCGCGGTCTGAAGCTTTCTTT
NA	TRBJ1-1	TRBV27	NA	CASSLYSASTEAFF	TGTGCCAGCAGTTTATATTCAGCATCCACTGAAGCTTTCTTT
NA	TRBJ1-5	TRBV5-1	NA	CASSLGDLNSNQPQHF	TGCGCCAGCAGCTTAGGGGACCTAAATAGCAATCAGCCCCAGCATTTT
NA	TRBJ2-2	TRBV19	NA	CASREGTGELFF	TGTGCCAGTAGAGAGGGCACCGGGGAGCTGTTTTTT
NA	TRBJ2-5	TRBV18	NA	CASLGQETQYF	TGTGCCAGCCTTGGCCAAGAGACCCAGTACTTC
NA	TRBJ1-4	TRBV18	NA	CASSIMGPSATNEKLFF	TGTGCCAGCTCAATTATGGGGCCCAGCGCGACTAATGAAAAACTGTTTTTT
NA	TRBJ1-1	TRBV23-1	NA	CASSRTENTEAFF	TGCGCCAGCAGTCGCACTGAGAACACTGAAGCTTTCTTT
once	TRBJ2-4	TRBV7-9	TRBD1	CASSLILGTARLAKNIQYF	TGTGCCAGCAGCTTAATCTTAGGGACAGCTCGCTTAGCCAAAAACATTCAGTACTTC
NA	TRBJ2-1	TRBV7-9	TRBD1	CASSTGTGINEQFF	TGTGCCAGCAGCACCGGGACAGGTATCAATGAGCAGTTCTTC
NA	TRBJ1-5	TRBV6-6	NA	CASRGSGNQPQHF	TGTGCCAGCAGGGGGTCTGGCAATCAGCCCCAGCATTTT
NA	TRBJ1-1	TRBV5-1	NA	CASSVLALNTEAFF	TGCGCCAGTAGTGTTTTGGCCCTGAACACTGAAGCTTTCTTT
NA	TRBJ2-7	TRBV6-5	TRBD2	CASSPGTIYEQYF	TGTGCCAGCAGCCCCGGGACTATCTACGAGCAGTACTTC